Each of the 16 T cell receptor beta chains below was sequenced from the same sample in a study of cytomegalovirus exposure and HLA in healthy donors. In the PCR, 60 Vbeta and 13 Jbeta primers were used. Repertoires were generated with immunoSEQ multiplex PCR, while TCRdb's copy carries only in-frame clones and drops some. The sample has some 99,000 clones, 76% seen once. The sequenced sample was PBMCs. The receptors were gathered from a man aged 35 to 55 in good health and CMV-seronegative.

The chain uses TRBV19 and TRBJ1-1, with D possibly matching TRBD1 (5 bases). The germline V gene encodes CDR1 LNHDA and CDR2 SQIVND (reference sequence). V lost 7 bases and J 4 bases, leaving 10 bases between the germline ends. The CDR3 extends over 12 amino acids. The CDR3: CASIAGGTEAFF. The CDR3 DNA reads as TGTGCCAGTATAGCGGGGGGCACTGAAGCTTTCTTT.

This chain connects TRBV7-2 to TRBJ2-7; D is undetermined. The CDR3 covers 12 residues. Trimming shortened V by 0 bases and J by 6 bases, and 6 bases separated the two germline ends. The germline CDR1 and CDR2 sequences are SGHTA and FQGNSA. The CDR3 reads CASSLAASEQYF. Here the CDR3 DNA reads TGTGCCAGCAGCTTAGCAGCGTCCGAGCAGTACTTC.

V gene TRBV7-2 combines with J gene TRBJ1-4; the match to TRBD1 covers 9 bases. There are 16 residues in the CDR3. After removal of 5 bases from V and 5 bases from J, the junction contained 9 bases not matched to a gene. Looked up from germline, CDR1 is SGHTA and CDR2 is FQGNSA. The CDR3 here is CASSTRTGALNEKLFF. Here the CDR3 DNA reads TGTGCCAGCAGCACGCGGACAGGGGCGCTGAATGAAAAACTGTTTTTT.

The rearrangement uses TRBV5-1 and TRBJ2-5; 13 bases are a match to TRBD2. The CDR3 length is 17 residues. V was pared by 0 bases and J by 5 bases, with 7 bases of the junction left unmatched. Germline assignment: CDR1 SGHRS and CDR2 YFSETQ. The CDR3 sequence: CASSLDTSGGALETQYF. The CDR3 DNA is TGCGCCAGCAGCTTGGATACTAGCGGGGGGGCCCTTGAGACCCAGTACTTC.

V usage is TRBV21-1 and J usage is TRBJ1-6; the D call TRBD1 from the table was never checked on the DNA. TRBV21-1 is a pseudogene. The CDR3 spans 17 residues. The CDR3: CASSKGDTRSTRSPLHF. CDR3 DNA sequence: TGTGCCAGCAGCAAGGGGGACACTAGATCTACCCGATCACCCCTCCACTTT.

The chain carries TRBV6-5 and TRBJ2-7; tentative D call: TRBD2 (6 bases). Trimming pared 2 bases from V and 4 bases from J, leaving 15 bases between. Germline lookup yields CDR1 MNHEY and CDR2 SVGAGI. There are 15 residues in the CDR3. CDR3 sequence: CASSYGQGGRYEQYF. The CDR3 region has the DNA TGTGCCAGCAGTTACGGGCAGGGAGGTAGGTACGAGCAGTACTTC.

The rearrangement joins TRBV20-1 to TRBJ1-5, with D possibly being TRBD1 (5 bases). The CDR3 covers 10 residues. The V end lost 4 bases, the J end lost 11 bases, and 9 bases lay between the germline ends. Looked up from germline, CDR1 is DFQATT and CDR2 is SNEGSKA (reference sequence). As DNA, the CDR3 is TGCAGTGCTAAGGGGTTGTCCCAGCATTTT. It is translated as CSAKGLSQHF.

The CDR3 nucleotides read TGCGCCAGCAGCCAAGACTTTGGAGCGGGCAAACTGTTTTTT. Translated, it gives CASSQDFGAGKLFF. The chain combines TRBV4-3 with TRBJ1-4, with D uncertain. CDR3 length equals 14 residues. The germline CDR1 and CDR2 sequences are LGHNA and YSLEER. The ends were cut back, 0 bases at V and 11 bases at J, with 13 bases in the middle.

This sequence joins TRBV28 and TRBJ2-7; tentative D call: TRBD2 (5 bases). CDR1 and CDR2 from the germline V gene are MDHEN and SYDVKM. This CDR3 has 14 residues. Trimming removed 3 bases at V and 5 bases at J, with 14 bases between. DNA for the CDR3: TGTGCCAGCAGTTTCGCAGGAGGAAGGCACGAGCAGTACTTC. Protein sequence: CASSFAGGRHEQYF.

V is TRBV6-1 and J is TRBJ1-5, with 10 bases fitting TRBD1. CDR1 is MNHNS and CDR2 is SASEGT in the germline V gene. The CDR3 totals 13 residues. V was clipped by 6 bases and J by 8 bases; unmatched bases: 4. CDR3 in DNA: TGTGCCAGCAGAGACAGGGGGCAGGAGCCCCAGCATTTT. Encoded protein: CASRDRGQEPQHF.

This chain joins TRBV7-2 and TRBJ1-1; 10 bases match TRBD1. The trim removed 5 bases at V and 0 bases at J, leaving 3 bases unmatched. The CDR3 covers 15 residues. The V gene's germline CDR1 is SGHTA and CDR2 FQGNSA. The CDR3 region has the DNA TGTGCCAGCAGCAGGGACAGGGGAATGAACACTGAAGCTTTCTTT. Translating it yields CASSRDRGMNTEAFF.

Only a few counts were recorded for this clone. This chain uses TRBV7-8 with TRBJ2-3; the match to TRBD2 covers 7 bases. The germline V gene has CDR1 SGHVS and CDR2 FQNEAQ. V lost 8 bases, J lost 1 base, and 15 bases stayed unmatched. The CDR3 runs 17 residues. Here the CDR3 DNA reads TGTGCCAGCTTCTCATGGGCGTCCAGCGGGGGCACAGATACGCAGTATTTT. The encoded protein is CASFSWASSGGTDTQYF.

This clone is a singleton in its sample. The CDR3 is CASRRLAGSYEQYF. The CDR3 coding sequence is TGTGCCAGCAGGCGACTAGCGGGATCCTACGAGCAGTACTTC. The chain combines TRBV6-5 with TRBJ2-7; 11 bases are shared with TRBD2. Germline CDR1 reads MNHEY; CDR2 reads SVGAGI. Losses at the gene ends were 6 bases for V and 1 base for J; bases not matched to a gene: 2. The CDR3 sequence is 14 residues long.

Of note for this clone: Mismatch with germline at one junction end may stem from a read error. The chain couples TRBV7-9 to TRBJ1-2; D is undetermined. Germline loops: CDR1 SEHNR, CDR2 FQNEAQ (reference sequence). This CDR3 comprises 15 residues. The CDR3 DNA reads TGTGCCAGCAGCTTAGAGGTATCCGAAAACTATGGCTACGCCTTC. This gives the protein CASSLEVSENYGYAF.

The chain has TRBV6-1 and TRBJ2-1, with 7 bases lining up with TRBD1. Germline-derived CDR1 and CDR2 are MNHNS and SASEGT. Unmatched junction bases numbered 2, after V lost 5 bases and J lost 4 bases. There are 13 residues in the CDR3. The CDR3 sequence: CASSRQGYNEQFF. Here the CDR3 DNA reads TGTGCCAGCAGTAGACAGGGATACAATGAGCAGTTCTTC.

CDR3 amino acids: CASSLAGGKGETQYF. DNA of the CDR3: TGTGCCAGCAGCTTGGCGGGGGGCAAGGGGGAGACCCAGTACTTC. The V and J genes are TRBV5-4 and TRBJ2-5; a weak D match, TRBD2 (7 bases). The CDR3 contains 15 residues. The germline CDR1 and CDR2 sequences are SGHNT and YYREEE (reference sequence). V shed 0 bases and J shed 5 bases, with 14 bases lying between them.